What follows is one TCR beta chain and its context. Which antigen it targets is not known. Base quality data are lacking; no much larger clone is found one base away. This sample was taken from a study of shared clonotypes between healthy human individuals (dated by TCRdb to 2020 to 2022). In the study overall: The cohort included a few men and two women between 18 and 49 years of age. Different laboratories and diverse techniques were used to prepare libraries and sequence TCR repertoires, to increase sequencing depth and limit assay-specific biases. Per donor, three plates each were used for CD4 naive and CD4 memory, two for CD8 naive, and one for CD8 memory. Blood TCR repertoires of four to six healthy adults were deeply sequenced to estimate repertoire size and the extent of clonotype sharing between individuals. Leukapheresis yielded between about 0.94 and 9.5 billion PBMCs per donor. Points the paper makes about the study in general: The small number of donors limited the genetic and exposure-history diversity represented. Clonotypes shared by all four sorted-subset donors showed higher generation probabilities than non-shared clonotypes. Naive subsets generally had larger estimated clonotype richness than memory subsets. Incomplete sequencing was indicated by rarefaction of sorted-subset datasets, despite the large sequencing depth. Pairwise subsampling led to the expectation that sequencing depth would affect the degree of clonotype sharing among donors. Sampling was restricted to blood, and TCR repertoires in tissue are likely to differ from TCR repertoires in blood. Approximately 5% of naive CD4, 3.5% of naive CD8, roughly 2.5% of memory CD4, and approximately 0.4% of memory CD8 clonotypes were shared across four donors.

Using the deep immunoSEQ assay, TCR CDR3 regions were amplified from genomic DNA by multiplex PCR. Extracted genomic DNA from each cell subset was spread evenly across all wells of several immunoSEQ 96-well plates, with each plate serving as a replicate. For sorted subsets, approximately 210 ng genomic DNA, equal to tens of thousands of T cell genomes, was loaded into each replicate PCR. Purified libraries were measured with a Qubit 3.0 fluorometer, size-checked on a Bioanalyzer 2100, and measured again with the KAPA Library Quantification kit. A separate single-read 150-cycle Illumina NextSeq 550 flow cell was used to sequence each immunoSEQ 96-well plate. Per the authors' processing: Because only junctional sequences without quality scores were contained in the immunoSEQ output, filtering matching that applied to full-length reads could not be performed. Sequences were annotated with PyIR, a Python wrapper for IgBLAST v1.9, using IMGT germline references to assign V/J genes and CDR3. Any read was removed if the V/J assignment was weak (E-value above 1e-6), the CDR3 was missing, or the read contained stop codons, out-of-frame junctions, or ambiguous translated residues. V3J clonotypes were defined as sequences sharing an identical inferred V gene, J gene, and CDR3 amino acid sequence. The percentage overlap between two repertoires was calculated by dividing the number of shared unique clonotypes by the size of the smaller repertoire. Repertoire richness was assessed with RTK rarefaction, the Chao1 estimator, and Recon v2.1 estimates of unobserved clonotypes. Generation probabilities for all TCRbeta clonotypes obtained by the gDNA method from a handful of donors were computed using OLGA. Held by TCRdb, this immuneACCESS table contains in-frame sequences only and omits some clones. Under half of the omission traces to an unresolved V gene where checked; the cause of the rest is unknown. The V and J calls and clone size are taken from that table; D and trimming were inferred from the DNA. The sample table shows about 800,000 clones, and just over 95% are seen once. Clones ranked in the top ten supply about 0.22% of the sample.

V lost 0 bases and J lost 2 bases; the stretch between them is 9 bases long. The CDR3, from cysteine to phenylalanine, totals 14 residues. CDR3 DNA is the only sequence kept; it has 42 bases, read in frame from the first base. Per the germline V gene, SGDLS is the CDR1 and YYNGEE is the CDR2. CD8 naive samples consisted of CD45RO-negative cells that were positively selected for CCR7, yielding a CD45RA+CCR7+ population without TemRA cells. Healthy HIV-negative adults with no recently reported acute infections or vaccinations were included as donors. Every donor was a Caucasian adult living in Nashville, Tennessee, USA. After blood collection by leukapheresis, PBMCs were isolated using Ficoll-Histopaque density gradient centrifugation and then cryopreserved in the vapor phase of liquid nitrogen. Analytical flow cytometry was used to check the purity and quantity of every magnetically sorted T cell population. Genomic DNA was isolated from every sorted fraction and measured by UV absorbance on a Nanodrop 2000c.

The receptor comes from a man under 40 in good health. The sample consisted of naive CD8+ T cells sorted from blood. Per the publication, the cell subset or site label means: CD45RA+CCR7+. The V and J segments used are TRBV9 and TRBJ2-7; the D gene cannot be named for sure. The DNA sequence is as follows: TGTGCCAGCAGCGTAGAGGGCATAGCCTACGAGCAGTACTTC. Its amino acids are CASSVEGIAYEQYF.